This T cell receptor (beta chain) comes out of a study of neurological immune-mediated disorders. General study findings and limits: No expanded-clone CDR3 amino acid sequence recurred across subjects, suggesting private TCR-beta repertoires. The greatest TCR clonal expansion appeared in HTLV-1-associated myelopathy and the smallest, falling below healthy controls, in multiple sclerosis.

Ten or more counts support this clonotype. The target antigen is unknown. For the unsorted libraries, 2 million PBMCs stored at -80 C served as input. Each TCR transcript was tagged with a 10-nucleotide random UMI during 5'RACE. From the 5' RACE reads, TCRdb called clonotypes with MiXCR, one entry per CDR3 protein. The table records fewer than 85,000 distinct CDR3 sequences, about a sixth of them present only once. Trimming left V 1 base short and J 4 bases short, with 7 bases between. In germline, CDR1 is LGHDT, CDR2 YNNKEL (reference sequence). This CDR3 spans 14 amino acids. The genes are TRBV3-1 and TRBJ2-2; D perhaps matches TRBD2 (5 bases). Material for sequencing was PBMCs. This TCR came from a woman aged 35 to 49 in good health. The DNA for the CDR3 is TGTGCCAGCAGCCAAGGAGCGGCCACCGGGGAGCTGTTTTTT. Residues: CASSQGAATGELFF.